A selection of T cell receptor beta chains follows, all from one sample in a study of a mutant IDH1 vaccine in newly diagnosed glioma. The protocol was immunoSEQ multiplex PCR, while the TCRdb copy is restricted to in-frame clones and leaves out a portion. The repertoire includes 85,000 to 100,000 clones, roughly 75% of them detected once, and around 7.5% sits in the top ten. The input for sequencing was PBMCs, taken from a glioma patient treated with radiotherapy, temozolomide or both. Every receptor here comes from a man aged 35 to 55 with glioma. Each CDR3 is given with its conserved first and last residue. A D gene is named only where the DNA matches it firmly. Size values are once, few and many counts, or a class for expanded clones, and some rows have none.

size	D	V	J	CDR3	DNA
NA	TRBD1	TRBV9	TRBJ2-7	CASSVATGQFYEQYF	TGTGCCAGCAGCGTAGCTACGGGACAGTTCTACGAGCAGTACTTC
NA	NA	TRBV11-2	TRBJ2-1	CASSLDPIDNEQFF	TGTGCCAGCAGCTTAGATCCAATAGACAATGAGCAGTTCTTC
few	NA	TRBV27	TRBJ1-2	CASSARVPYGYTF	TGTGCCAGCAGTGCAAGGGTGCCCTATGGCTACACCTTC
NA	NA	TRBV4-3	TRBJ2-7	CASSQYGEVISEQYF	TGCGCCAGCAGCCAATACGGTGAGGTTATTAGCGAGCAGTACTTC
NA	NA	TRBV2	TRBJ2-7	CASSEVPAYEQYF	TGTGCCAGCAGTGAAGTCCCCGCCTACGAGCAGTACTTC
NA	NA	TRBV29-1	TRBJ2-7	CSVEQVHEQYF	TGCAGCGTTGAACAGGTCCACGAGCAGTACTTC
NA	NA	TRBV5-5	TRBJ1-2	CASSSTGRYGYTF	TGTGCCAGCAGCTCGACAGGACGGTATGGCTACACCTTC
NA	TRBD2	TRBV6-5	TRBJ2-5	CASAPTSGFQETQYF	TGTGCCAGCGCTCCGACTAGCGGGTTTCAAGAGACCCAGTACTTC
NA	NA	TRBV5-1	TRBJ2-3	CASSLVDKSDTQYF	TGCGCCAGCAGCTTGGTGGACAAATCGGATACGCAGTATTTT
NA	NA	TRBV6-5	TRBJ1-3	CASSPRSGYTIYF	TGTGCCAGCAGTCCCCGCTCGGGATACACCATATATTTT
NA	NA	TRBV5-5	TRBJ1-5	CASRTGLPGNQPQHF	TGTGCCAGCAGAACTGGCCTACCCGGCAATCAGCCCCAGCATTTT
few	NA	TRBV5-6	TRBJ1-1	CASSPTQDKIEAFF	TGTGCCAGCAGCCCGACCCAGGACAAGATTGAAGCTTTCTTT
NA	TRBD2	TRBV5-1	TRBJ2-7	CASSLPGLAKPGEQYF	TGCGCCAGCAGCTTGCCGGGACTAGCGAAACCCGGGGAGCAGTACTTC
NA	NA	TRBV6-5	TRBJ1-4	CASRPSTNEKLFF	TGTGCCAGCAGACCCTCAACTAATGAAAAACTGTTTTTT
few	TRBD1	TRBV6-4	TRBJ1-2	CASRAGGGYGYTF	TGTGCCAGCAGGGCAGGGGGCGGCTATGGCTACACCTTC
once	NA	TRBV6-6	TRBJ1-2	CASSYSRATNYGYTF	TGTGCCAGCAGTTACTCAAGGGCAACTAACTATGGCTACACCTTC
NA	TRBD1	TRBV5-4	TRBJ1-2	CASSPTGDYGYTF	TGTGCCAGCAGCCCGACAGGGGACTATGGCTACACCTTC
NA	TRBD1	TRBV5-4	TRBJ2-3	CASSLATGGLGTDTQYF	TGTGCCAGCAGCTTGGCTACAGGGGGATTGGGCACAGATACGCAGTATTTT
NA	NA	TRBV5-1	TRBJ1-2	CASSWTGPTRDGYTF	TGCGCCAGCAGCTGGACGGGACCCACCCGAGATGGCTACACCTTC
NA	TRBD2	TRBV2	TRBJ2-7	CASIALGLADYEQYF	TGTGCCAGCATCGCCCTCGGACTAGCGGACTACGAGCAGTACTTC
NA	NA	TRBV7-2	TRBJ2-7	CASSFSSSEQYF	TGTGCCAGCAGCTTTTCTTCTTCCGAGCAGTACTTC
NA	TRBD2	TRBV4-2	TRBJ2-1	CASSQLGTRHNEQFF	TGTGCCAGCAGCCAACTCGGGACTAGACACAATGAGCAGTTCTTC
NA	NA	TRBV9	TRBJ2-3	CASSARQAWIDTQYF	TGTGCCAGCAGCGCCCGACAGGCGTGGATCGATACGCAGTATTTT
NA	NA	TRBV10-3	TRBJ2-3	CAISERGGSTDTQYF	TGTGCCATCAGTGAGAGGGGTGGGAGCACAGATACGCAGTATTTT
NA	TRBD2	TRBV5-1	TRBJ2-1	CASKPLGGVVNEQFF	TGCGCCAGCAAGCCCCTGGGGGGGGTGGTAAATGAGCAGTTCTTC
once	NA	TRBV6-5	TRBJ1-2	CASSYSLAGPYGYTF	TGTGCCAGCAGTTACTCTCTGGCAGGTCCTTATGGCTACACCTTC
NA	TRBD2	TRBV30	TRBJ2-7	CAWSVRGGEQYF	TGTGCCTGGAGTGTACGGGGGGGCGAGCAGTACTTC
NA	NA	TRBV5-5	TRBJ1-1	CASSLEVASTEAFF	TGTGCCAGCAGCTTGGAAGTGGCCAGTACTGAAGCTTTCTTT
NA	TRBD2	TRBV5-5	TRBJ2-7	CASSWAAGGPYEQYF	TGTGCCAGCAGCTGGGCGGCGGGAGGGCCCTACGAGCAGTACTTC
NA	NA	TRBV5-6	TRBJ2-3	CASSFMVSDTQYF	TGTGCCAGCAGCTTCATGGTTTCAGATACGCAGTATTTT
NA	NA	TRBV7-2	TRBJ2-7	CASSLRDTSYEQYF	TGTGCCAGCAGCCTACGGGACACTAGCTACGAGCAGTACTTC
NA	NA	TRBV6-5	TRBJ2-5	CASSYGGDRQYF	TGTGCCAGCAGTTACGGGGGAGACCGGCAGTACTTC
NA	TRBD2	TRBV27	TRBJ2-2	CASRSGLAANTGELFF	TGTGCCAGCAGATCGGGACTAGCGGCGAACACCGGGGAGCTGTTTTTT
few	TRBD1	TRBV6-5	TRBJ1-2	CASRKTGANYGYTF	TGTGCCAGCAGAAAGACAGGGGCTAACTATGGCTACACCTTC
NA	TRBD1	TRBV5-4	TRBJ1-1	CASSRSGTANTEAFF	TGTGCCAGCAGCCGCTCCGGGACAGCAAACACTGAAGCTTTCTTT
NA	TRBD1	TRBV14	TRBJ1-4	CASSQEGVDRKVF	TGTGCCAGCAGCCAAGAGGGAGTGGACAGGAAGGTTTTT
NA	NA	TRBV14	TRBJ1-2	CAANYGYTF	TGTGCCGCTAACTATGGCTACACCTTC
NA	NA	TRBV7-9	TRBJ1-3	CASSLQADSGNTIYF	TGTGCCAGCAGCCTCCAGGCAGACTCTGGAAACACCATATATTTT
NA	NA	TRBV28	TRBJ1-2	CASSYTGRPNGYTF	TGTGCCAGCAGTTATACTGGGCGGCCTAATGGCTACACCTTC
NA	NA	TRBV4-3	TRBJ1-3	CASSRGGGPTSGNTIYF	TGCGCCAGCAGCCGCGGGGGGGGTCCCACCTCTGGAAACACCATATATTTT
NA	NA	TRBV7-2	TRBJ1-2	CASSWIRDAYGYTF	TGTGCCAGCAGCTGGATCAGGGATGCCTATGGCTACACCTTC
few	NA	TRBV7-9	TRBJ1-1	CASRPDRENTEAFF	TGTGCCAGCAGGCCCGACAGAGAGAACACTGAAGCTTTCTTT
NA	TRBD2	TRBV14	TRBJ2-3	CASSLTSGGGDTQYF	TGTGCCAGCAGTTTGACTAGCGGGGGAGGAGATACGCAGTATTTT
NA	NA	TRBV4-2	TRBJ2-3	CASSRGGLGGVLVGQRVVGETQYF	TGTGCCAGCAGCCGAGGGGGCCTTGGCGGGGTGCTAGTGGGCCAGAGGGTCGTTGGGGAGACGCAGTATTTT
NA	TRBD1	TRBV15	TRBJ2-1	CATSSPPTGYNEQFF	TGTGCCACCAGCAGCCCGCCGACAGGGTACAATGAGCAGTTCTTC
NA	NA	TRBV2	TRBJ2-5	CASSEFPRVGQETQYF	TGTGCCAGCAGTGAGTTTCCGCGGGTAGGACAAGAGACCCAGTACTTC
NA	NA	TRBV4-2	TRBJ1-1	CASSQDGQGSTEAFF	TGTGCCAGCAGCCAAGATGGGCAGGGGAGCACTGAAGCTTTCTTT
once	TRBD1	TRBV5-5	TRBJ2-2	CASSLGQGITGELFF	TGTGCCAGCAGCCTGGGACAGGGTATCACCGGGGAGCTGTTTTTT
few	NA	TRBV5-1	TRBJ2-1	CASSLSGPAWDEQFF	TGCGCCAGCAGCTTGAGCGGGCCTGCGTGGGATGAGCAGTTCTTC
medium-sized	NA	TRBV4-2	TRBJ1-4	CASSQGGRVEGKLFF	TGTGCCAGCAGCCAAGGGGGGCGGGTTGAAGGAAAACTGTTTTTT
NA	TRBD1	TRBV28	TRBJ2-7	CASSLTGPYEQYF	TGTGCCAGCAGTTTGACAGGGCCCTACGAGCAGTACTTC
NA	NA	TRBV19	TRBJ1-5	CASSIMTGHQPQHF	TGTGCCAGTAGTATAATGACAGGTCATCAGCCCCAGCATTTT
NA	NA	TRBV27	TRBJ1-6	CASSGEFGNSPLHF	TGTGCCAGCAGTGGGGAATTTGGTAATTCACCCCTCCACTTT
NA	TRBD1	TRBV19	TRBJ1-2	CASSRGAGGHYGYTF	TGTGCCAGTAGCCGGGGGGCAGGGGGCCACTATGGCTACACCTTC